The rows below give T cell receptor beta chains drawn from one sample of a study of graft-versus-host responses after intestinal transplantation. These TCRs are of unknown antigen specificity. Libraries were prepared by immunoSEQ multiplex PCR; TCRdb keeps only in-frame clonotypes and omits some of them. This table holds around 100,000 clones, about 90% found once. This specimen consisted of unstimulated CD4+ T cells sorted from spleen or lymph node cells, obtained before transplant. The receptors shown here come from a human donor who was the organ donor for an intestinal transplant. The CDR3 runs from the conserved cysteine through the conserved F or W. The D gene is left open where the match is weak. Where a row states a size, it is once, few, many or the class of an expanded clone; other rows omit it.

CDR3aa: CASSEAWRDSGNTIYF
CDR3nt: TGTGCCAGCAGTGAAGCGTGGAGAGACTCTGGAAACACCATATATTTT
v_gene: TRBV2
abundance: once
d_gene: NA
j_gene: TRBJ1-3

CDR3aa: CASSLMRNTEAFF
CDR3nt: TGTGCCAGCAGCTTAATGCGGAACACTGAAGCTTTCTTT
v_gene: TRBV7-3
abundance: NA
d_gene: NA
j_gene: TRBJ1-1

CDR3aa: CASRVTYEQYF
CDR3nt: TGTGCCAGCAGGGTGACCTACGAGCAGTACTTC
v_gene: TRBV2
abundance: NA
d_gene: NA
j_gene: TRBJ2-7

CDR3aa: CASSCRLALLSTDTQYF
CDR3nt: TGTGCCAGCAGCTGCCGACTAGCCCTCTTAAGCACAGATACGCAGTATTTT
v_gene: TRBV7-3
abundance: NA
d_gene: TRBD2
j_gene: TRBJ2-3

CDR3aa: CASSSTSGGLNTGELFF
CDR3nt: TGCGCCAGCAGCTCCACTAGCGGGGGCCTGAACACCGGGGAGCTGTTTTTT
v_gene: TRBV5-1
abundance: NA
d_gene: TRBD2
j_gene: TRBJ2-2

CDR3aa: CATSRAGSNTGELFF
CDR3nt: TGTGCCACCAGCAGAGCTGGATCGAACACCGGGGAGCTGTTTTTT
v_gene: TRBV15
abundance: NA
d_gene: NA
j_gene: TRBJ2-2

CDR3aa: CASTVKQGNTEAFF
CDR3nt: TGCGCCAGCACGGTAAAACAGGGGAACACTGAAGCTTTCTTT
v_gene: TRBV10-1
abundance: NA
d_gene: NA
j_gene: TRBJ1-1

CDR3aa: CASRGTGWSSYEQYF
CDR3nt: TGTGCCAGCAGGGGGACAGGGTGGAGCTCCTACGAGCAGTACTTC
v_gene: TRBV6-5
abundance: NA
d_gene: TRBD1
j_gene: TRBJ2-7

CDR3aa: CASSSGSGGYEQYF
CDR3nt: TGCGCCAGCAGCTCAGGGAGCGGGGGCTACGAGCAGTACTTC
v_gene: TRBV5-1
abundance: NA
d_gene: TRBD2
j_gene: TRBJ2-7

CDR3aa: CASSHILAGYNEQFF
CDR3nt: TGCGCCAGCAGCCATATACTAGCGGGTTACAATGAGCAGTTCTTC
v_gene: TRBV4-1
abundance: NA
d_gene: TRBD2
j_gene: TRBJ2-1

CDR3aa: CASSFYGTAYEQYF
CDR3nt: TGTGCCAGCAGCTTTTACGGGACAGCCTACGAGCAGTACTTC
v_gene: TRBV5-4
abundance: NA
d_gene: TRBD1
j_gene: TRBJ2-7

CDR3aa: CASSTRQAGDNSPLHF
CDR3nt: TGTGCCAGTAGTACCCGCCAGGCAGGCGATAATTCACCCCTCCACTTT
v_gene: TRBV19
abundance: NA
d_gene: NA
j_gene: TRBJ1-6

CDR3aa: CASSYRSPGELFF
CDR3nt: TGTGCCAGCAGTTATAGGAGTCCCGGGGAGCTGTTTTTT
v_gene: TRBV6-6
abundance: NA
d_gene: NA
j_gene: TRBJ2-2

CDR3aa: CASILTSGGELFF
CDR3nt: TGTGCCAGTATCCTGACTAGTGGCGGGGAGCTGTTTTTT
v_gene: TRBV19
abundance: NA
d_gene: NA
j_gene: TRBJ2-2

CDR3aa: CASGLAGGNIQYF
CDR3nt: TGTGCCAGTGGACTAGCGGGGGGAAACATTCAGTACTTC
v_gene: TRBV2
abundance: NA
d_gene: TRBD2
j_gene: TRBJ2-4

CDR3aa: CASSDGTGGRTDTQYF
CDR3nt: TGTGCCAGCAGTGACGGGACAGGGGGCAGGACAGATACGCAGTATTTT
v_gene: TRBV2
abundance: NA
d_gene: TRBD1
j_gene: TRBJ2-3

CDR3aa: CASKWSSYNEQFF
CDR3nt: TGTGCCAGCAAGTGGAGCTCCTACAATGAGCAGTTCTTC
v_gene: TRBV5-6
abundance: NA
d_gene: NA
j_gene: TRBJ2-1

CDR3aa: CASSQDQGGELFF
CDR3nt: TGTGCCAGCAGCCAAGATCAAGGCGGGGAGCTGTTTTTT
v_gene: TRBV4-2
abundance: NA
d_gene: NA
j_gene: TRBJ2-2

CDR3aa: CASRQYNTGELFF
CDR3nt: TGTGCCAGCCGGCAGTACAACACCGGGGAGCTGTTTTTT
v_gene: TRBV6-1
abundance: NA
d_gene: NA
j_gene: TRBJ2-2

CDR3aa: CAWSVMVLGDSPLHF
CDR3nt: TGTGCCTGGAGTGTAATGGTGTTGGGGGATTCACCCCTCCACTTT
v_gene: TRBV30
abundance: NA
d_gene: NA
j_gene: TRBJ1-6

CDR3aa: CASSPPSGGADTQYF
CDR3nt: TGTGCCAGCAGCCCGCCTAGCGGGGGGGCAGATACGCAGTATTTT
v_gene: TRBV14
abundance: NA
d_gene: TRBD2
j_gene: TRBJ2-3

CDR3aa: CASSPRSGGHAYEQYF
CDR3nt: TGTGCCAGCTCACCAAGGTCTGGGGGGCACGCCTACGAGCAGTACTTC
v_gene: TRBV18
abundance: NA
d_gene: NA
j_gene: TRBJ2-7

CDR3aa: CASSEGGSSQAYSPLHF
CDR3nt: TGTGCCAGCAGTGAGGGGGGGTCTTCACAGGCCTATTCACCCCTCCACTTT
v_gene: TRBV6-1
abundance: NA
d_gene: NA
j_gene: TRBJ1-6

CDR3aa: CASSDDSNQPQHF
CDR3nt: TGTGCCAGCAGTGACGATAGCAATCAGCCCCAGCATTTT
v_gene: TRBV2
abundance: NA
d_gene: NA
j_gene: TRBJ1-5

CDR3aa: CASSLVDTQYF
CDR3nt: TGTGCCAGCAGTTTGGTAGATACGCAGTATTTT
v_gene: TRBV28
abundance: NA
d_gene: NA
j_gene: TRBJ2-3

CDR3aa: CASSPPWGEQFF
CDR3nt: TGTGCCAGCAGCCCCCCCTGGGGTGAGCAGTTCTTC
v_gene: TRBV7-2
abundance: NA
d_gene: NA
j_gene: TRBJ2-1

CDR3aa: CASPPHPAGAFF
CDR3nt: TGTGCCAGCCCTCCTCACCCCGCTGGAGCTTTCTTT
v_gene: TRBV7-6
abundance: NA
d_gene: NA
j_gene: TRBJ1-1

CDR3aa: CASSWGLAETGELFF
CDR3nt: TGCGCCAGCAGTTGGGGACTAGCGGAAACCGGGGAGCTGTTTTTT
v_gene: TRBV5-1
abundance: NA
d_gene: TRBD2
j_gene: TRBJ2-2

CDR3aa: CASSPEQGANTEAFF
CDR3nt: TGTGCCAGCTCGCCGGAACAGGGGGCTAACACTGAAGCTTTCTTT
v_gene: TRBV28
abundance: NA
d_gene: TRBD1
j_gene: TRBJ1-1

CDR3aa: CSARVVEKLFF
CDR3nt: TGCAGTGCTAGAGTCGTTGAAAAACTGTTTTTT
v_gene: TRBV20-1
abundance: NA
d_gene: NA
j_gene: TRBJ1-4

CDR3aa: CASSRGVSQETQYF
CDR3nt: TGTGCCAGCAGCCGCGGGGTTTCCCAAGAGACCCAGTACTTC
v_gene: TRBV9
abundance: NA
d_gene: NA
j_gene: TRBJ2-5

CDR3aa: CSVASGTRIHNEQFF
CDR3nt: TGCAGCGTGGCGTCCGGGACTAGAATCCACAATGAGCAGTTCTTC
v_gene: TRBV29-1
abundance: NA
d_gene: TRBD2
j_gene: TRBJ2-1

CDR3aa: CASSSGDYQETQYF
CDR3nt: TGCGCCAGCAGCTCTGGAGACTACCAAGAGACCCAGTACTTC
v_gene: TRBV5-1
abundance: NA
d_gene: NA
j_gene: TRBJ2-5

CDR3aa: CASSEAWGGYGYTF
CDR3nt: TGTGCCAGCAGTGAAGCTTGGGGTGGCTATGGCTACACCTTC
v_gene: TRBV2
abundance: NA
d_gene: NA
j_gene: TRBJ1-2

CDR3aa: CASSSQGSDTQYF
CDR3nt: TGCGCCAGCAGCTCTCAGGGGTCAGATACGCAGTATTTT
v_gene: TRBV5-1
abundance: NA
d_gene: NA
j_gene: TRBJ2-3

CDR3aa: CASSDRNGYTF
CDR3nt: TGTGCCAGCAGTGACAGGAATGGCTACACCTTC
v_gene: TRBV25-1
abundance: NA
d_gene: NA
j_gene: TRBJ1-2

CDR3aa: CASSQGDYGYTF
CDR3nt: TGCGCCAGCAGCCAAGGGGACTATGGCTACACCTTC
v_gene: TRBV5-1
abundance: NA
d_gene: NA
j_gene: TRBJ1-2

CDR3aa: CASSFRTGGTDTQYF
CDR3nt: TGTGCCAGCAGCTTTCGGACAGGGGGCACAGATACGCAGTATTTT
v_gene: TRBV11-3
abundance: NA
d_gene: TRBD1
j_gene: TRBJ2-3

CDR3aa: CASARGGSSYNSPLHF
CDR3nt: TGTGCCAGCGCCAGAGGGGGGAGCTCCTATAATTCACCCCTCCACTTT
v_gene: TRBV5-5
abundance: NA
d_gene: NA
j_gene: TRBJ1-6

CDR3aa: CAWNRDRGPLYGYTF
CDR3nt: TGTGCCTGGAATAGAGACAGGGGGCCCCTCTATGGCTACACCTTC
v_gene: TRBV30
abundance: once
d_gene: TRBD1
j_gene: TRBJ1-2

CDR3aa: CASSQDHGYEQYF
CDR3nt: TGCGCCAGCAGCCAAGATCACGGCTACGAGCAGTACTTC
v_gene: TRBV4-1
abundance: NA
d_gene: NA
j_gene: TRBJ2-7

CDR3aa: CAWTNSDNTEAFF
CDR3nt: TGTGCCTGGACGAACAGTGACAACACTGAAGCTTTCTTT
v_gene: TRBV30
abundance: NA
d_gene: NA
j_gene: TRBJ1-1

CDR3aa: CASIKSGTLNTGELFF
CDR3nt: TGTGCCAGCATCAAATCCGGGACCTTAAACACCGGGGAGCTGTTTTTT
v_gene: TRBV27
abundance: NA
d_gene: NA
j_gene: TRBJ2-2

CDR3aa: CASSPPAGVNTEAFF
CDR3nt: TGTGCCAGCTCACCCCCGGCGGGGGTGAACACTGAAGCTTTCTTT
v_gene: TRBV18
abundance: NA
d_gene: NA
j_gene: TRBJ1-1

CDR3aa: CASREGNSGNTIYF
CDR3nt: TGTGCCAGCAGGGAGGGGAACTCTGGAAACACCATATATTTT
v_gene: TRBV2
abundance: NA
d_gene: NA
j_gene: TRBJ1-3

CDR3aa: CASRQNYGYTF
CDR3nt: TGTGCCAGCAGACAGAACTATGGCTACACCTTC
v_gene: TRBV7-2
abundance: few
d_gene: NA
j_gene: TRBJ1-2

CDR3aa: CASGGGGEIYGYTF
CDR3nt: TGTGCCAGCGGGGGTGGGGGGGAAATATATGGCTACACCTTC
v_gene: TRBV6-4
abundance: NA
d_gene: NA
j_gene: TRBJ1-2

CDR3aa: CASSLARGAIFPNEKLFF
CDR3nt: TGTGCCAGCAGCTTAGCGCGGGGGGCTATATTCCCGAATGAAAAACTGTTTTTT
v_gene: TRBV7-8
abundance: NA
d_gene: NA
j_gene: TRBJ1-4

CDR3aa: CASSPGGQMNTEAFF
CDR3nt: TGCGCCAGCTCACCGGGGGGACAGATGAACACTGAAGCTTTCTTT
v_gene: TRBV10-1
abundance: NA
d_gene: TRBD1
j_gene: TRBJ1-1

CDR3aa: CASSIEAGSYGYTF
CDR3nt: TGTGCCAGTAGTATAGAAGCAGGGAGCTATGGCTACACCTTC
v_gene: TRBV19
abundance: few
d_gene: NA
j_gene: TRBJ1-2

CDR3aa: CASSAGVRWQFF
CDR3nt: TGTGCCAGCAGTGCAGGGGTCAGATGGCAGTTCTTC
v_gene: TRBV2
abundance: NA
d_gene: NA
j_gene: TRBJ2-1

CDR3aa: CAWGRLAGRVNEQFF
CDR3nt: TGTGCCTGGGGTAGACTAGCGGGGAGGGTCAATGAGCAGTTCTTC
v_gene: TRBV30
abundance: once
d_gene: TRBD2
j_gene: TRBJ2-1